This T cell receptor (beta chain) was observed in a study of T-cell memory formation after mild COVID-19. Via MiXCR, TCRdb re-called the 5' RACE reads, giving one row per CDR3 protein. The data hold 300,000 or so distinct CDR3 sequences, with about 17% observed a single time. A remark on this clonotype: The antigen remains unidentified.

The CDR3 loop spans 15 amino acids. The V gene lost 1 base and the J gene lost 2 bases, with 11 bases spanning the gap. Germline V CDR1 and CDR2: MNHEY, SVGEGT. General study points: CD4+ contracting clones were mainly CM and EM; CD8+ ones, EMRA. While clones contracting from day 15 to 85 were balanced between CD4 and CD8, later expanders leaned CD4+.

Sequencing was carried out using PBMCs or a T cell subset sorted from them (not recorded which). The gene calls are TRBV6-2 or TRBV6-3 and TRBJ1-2, with TRBD1 as a possible D gene (6 bases). This sequence was found in a man aged 18-30 years who had mild COVID-19 (a few samples of this study predate the infection). Cell type and time point are not known. CDR3 sequence: CASSYYGGQNYGYTF. The CDR3 DNA sequence: TGTGCCAGCAGTTACTACGGGGGCCAGAACTATGGCTACACCTTC.